A selection of T cell receptor beta chains follows, all from one sample in a study of radiotherapy plus CTLA-4 blockade in lung cancer. TCRdb keeps only in-frame clones here, not all; method: immunoSEQ multiplex PCR. Here the sample spans roughly 45,000 clones, about 70% being singletons. This material consisted of peripheral blood, taken from a patient treated with radiotherapy plus ipilimumab. These receptors originate from a human donor with non-small cell lung cancer who had a partial response to radiotherapy plus ipilimumab. Both conserved end residues are part of each CDR3. A D gene is named only where the DNA matches it firmly. Clone size appears in some rows only: once, few, many, or a class for an expanded clone.

TRBJ2-1 . once TRBV2 CASSEGTFTYNEQFF TGTGCCAGCAGTGAAGGGACTTTCACCTACAATGAGCAGTTCTTC
TRBJ2-1 TRBD2 . TRBV7-8 CASSLGLYGGKQGHPYNEQFF TGTGCCAGCAGCTTGGGACTATATGGAGGCAAGCAAGGCCACCCCTACAATGAGCAGTTCTTC
TRBJ2-2 TRBD2 . TRBV7-8 CASSEDGRPKYQANTGELFF TGTGCCAGCAGCGAGGACGGGAGGCCCAAATACCAAGCGAACACCGGGGAGCTGTTTTTT
TRBJ2-2 . once TRBV9 CASSVTGNTGELFF TGTGCCAGCAGCGTTACAGGGAACACCGGGGAGCTGTTTTTT
TRBJ2-3 . few TRBV16 CASSQLGSRGDTQYF TGTGCCAGCAGCCAATTGGGCAGCAGGGGAGATACGCAGTATTTT
TRBJ2-2 . . TRBV7-9 CASSQTGELFF TGTGCCAGCAGCCAAACCGGGGAGCTGTTTTTT
TRBJ2-5 TRBD2 . TRBV2 CASRPGLAPRETQYF TGTGCCAGCAGGCCGGGACTAGCTCCCCGGGAGACCCAGTACTTC
TRBJ1-5 . . TRBV19 CASSTGQNQPQHF TGTGCCAGTAGTACGGGACAAAATCAGCCCCAGCATTTT
TRBJ1-5 TRBD1 . TRBV6-5 CASRQTGRNQPQHF TGTGCCAGCAGGCAGACAGGGCGCAATCAGCCCCAGCATTTT
TRBJ1-2 TRBD1 . TRBV7-2 CASSLAGQGVGGYTF TGTGCCAGCAGCTTAGCGGGACAGGGGGTTGGTGGCTACACCTTC